The present TCR beta chain was sequenced within a study of blood T cell repertoires in COVID-19. Overall study context: What the recovered Cohort 3 donors had was two negative PCRs, clearance, or symptom resolution. PBMCs, B-cell-depleted T cells, or T cells provided the cDNA or gDNA that made up the material.

In terms of age and location, participants ranged from roughly 18 to 100 years and lived in around 22 US areas. In the original workflow: Reference gene primers were amplified, and this amplification served to estimate nucleated cell counts. Profiled with immunoSEQ multiplex PCR; TCRdb holds only in-frame clones, not every one. V, J and clone size are taken as reported in that table, and D and trimming were inferred from the DNA itself. This sample has around 360,000 clones, with approximately 87% found just once. Per germline, CDR1 SQVTM and CDR2 ANQGSEA. The CDR3 extends over 16 amino acids. The junction had 13 bases not matched to a gene; V was cut back by 6 bases and J by 0 bases.

Sequencing was performed on PBMCs or T cells enriched from blood (not recorded which). The receptor was isolated from a man between 40 and 49 years old in a cohort exposed to, infected with or recovered from COVID-19 (not recorded which). The chain combines TRBV29-1 with TRBJ1-1; 7 bases match TRBD1. This CDR3 is CSVVTGQVLMNTEAFF. The CDR3 coding sequence is TGCAGCGTCGTTACCGGACAGGTACTTATGAACACTGAAGCTTTCTTT. The whole variable domain, filled in from reference TRBV29-1 and TRBJ1-1, reads SAVISQKPSRDICQRGTSLTIQCQVDSQVTMMFWYRQQPGQSLTLIATANQGSEATYESGFVIDKFPISRPNLTFSTLTVSNMSPEDSSIYLCSVVTGQVLMNTEAFFGQGTRLTVV.